This TCR beta chain comes out of a study of CD4+ T cells in melanoma. This CDR3 contains 15 residues. Germline V CDR1 and CDR2: SGHAT, FQNNGV. The V and J ends lost 2 bases and 2 bases respectively, with 10 bases between them. This clone was seen ten or more times. Only in-frame clones appear in the TCRdb table, and some are missing; sequencing was by immunoSEQ multiplex PCR. In the table there are over 45,000 clones, 55% to 75% of which are singletons. The gene calls are TRBV11-2 and TRBJ1-3, with a tentative D call TRBD1 (6 bases). The sequenced sample was tumor tissue. This TCR came from a human donor with melanoma. Here the CDR3 reads CASSLSSGAGNTIYF. The CDR3 DNA reads as TGTGCCAGCAGCTTATCGTCAGGGGCTGGAAACACCATATATTTT. Full variable domain (rest looked up from reference TRBV11-2 and TRBJ1-3): EAGVAQSPRYKIIEKRQSVAFWCNPISGHATLYWYQQILGQGPKLLIQFQNNGVVDDSQLPKDRFSAERLKGVDSTLKIQPAKLEDSAVYLCASSLSSGAGNTIYFGEGSWLTVV.